What follows are 2 T cell receptor beta chains derived from one specimen sequenced in a study of regulatory T cells in long-lasting Graves disease. Researchers made TCR beta libraries by using iRepertoire HTBI primers and running Arm-PCR on CDR3 regions. One entry per CDR3 protein results from TCRdb running MiXCR on the multiplex PCR reads. The data contain roughly 350,000 distinct CDR3 sequences, 15% to 20% of them singletons. Time point reported: newly diagnosed GD, antithyroid drugs for less than 3 months. PBMC RNA was the source of the TCR library. The same data also contributed to another study, on T cells in Graves' hyperthyroidism and ophthalmopathy.

The sample here was peripheral blood mononuclear cells (PBMCs), taken at new diagnosis, from a patient treated with antithyroid drugs. Every receptor here comes from a man aged 35-49 years with Graves disease.

The J gene is TRBJ2-1, the V gene TRBV28, with 10 nucleotides matching TRBD2. The J call may not be correct, given that the DNA end is closer to TRBJ2-5. Germline V lookup: CDR1 MDHEN, CDR2 SYDVKM. The CDR3 runs to 16 residues. CDR3 bases: TGTGCCAGCAGTTTACTGGCTAGCGGGGGACAAGAGACCCAGTACTTC. As protein: CASSLLASGGQETQYF.

Ten or more counts support this clonotype. The chain carries TRBV12-3 or TRBV12-4 and TRBJ2-7; maybe TRBD1 (7 bases). Trimming stripped 4 bases from V and 5 bases from J, with 15 bases between. This CDR3 comprises 14 residues. The CDR3 sequence: CASSYQGGMDEQYF. The CDR3 DNA is TGTGCCAGCAGTTACCAGGGGGGTATGGACGAGCAGTACTTC.